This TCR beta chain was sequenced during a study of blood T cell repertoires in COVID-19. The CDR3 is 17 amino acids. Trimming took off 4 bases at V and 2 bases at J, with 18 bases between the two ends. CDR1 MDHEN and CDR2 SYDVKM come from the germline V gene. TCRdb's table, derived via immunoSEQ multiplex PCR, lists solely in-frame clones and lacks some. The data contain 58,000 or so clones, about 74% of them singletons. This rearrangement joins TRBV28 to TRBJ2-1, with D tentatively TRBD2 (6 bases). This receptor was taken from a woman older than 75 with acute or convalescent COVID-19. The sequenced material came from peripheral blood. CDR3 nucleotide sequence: TGTGCCAGCAGTTACGAGTCGGGGGTCGGAACCTACAATGAGCAGTTCTTC. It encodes CASSYESGVGTYNEQFF. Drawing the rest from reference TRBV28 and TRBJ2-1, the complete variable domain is DVKVTQSSRYLVKRTGEKVFLECVQDMDHENMFWYRQDPGLGLRLIYFSYDVKMKEKGDIPEGYSVSREKKERFSLILESASTNQTSMYLCASSYESGVGTYNEQFFGPGTRLTVL.